The 9 T cell receptor beta chains listed next were all sequenced from one sample in a study of patients and donors after allogeneic stem cell transplantation (dated by TCRdb to 2020 to 2021). The library came from RT-PCR. The sequencer was a NextSeq 550. The public sequencing data were trimmed at Q25 with fastp and processed into clonotypes with MiXCR by TCRdb, which kept only in-frame beta chains. Entries are consolidated by CDR3 protein sequence, retaining the most common genes and DNA. The sample contains approximately 170,000 distinct CDR3 sequences, 24% of them found a single time. The ten top clones hold roughly 26% of the sample. The sample taken for sequencing was blood, either unsorted or a sorted T cell fraction (not recorded which). Receptors were obtained from a human donor who was either an allogeneic HSCT recipient or a stem cell or donor lymphocyte infusion donor (not recorded which). It is not recorded whose cells these are; they may come from a transplant donor.

This clonotype came up a few times. The V call is TRBV29-1, the J call TRBJ2-3; tentatively, D is TRBD2 (6 bases). Trimming took 8 bases from V and 6 from J, leaving 18 bases between them. The CDR3 is 13 amino acids. Germline assignment: CDR1 SQVTM and CDR2 ANQGSEA. The chain's CDR3 is CSLPLMGGDTQYF. CDR3 sequence (DNA): TGCAGCCTCCCCCTCATGGGAGGTGATACGCAGTATTTT.

The chain carries TRBV11-1 and TRBJ1-1; the D gene is possibly TRBD1 (5 bases). Trimming removed 5 bases at V and 1 base at J, with 17 bases between. Germline loops: CDR1 SGHAT, CDR2 FQDESV (reference sequence). The CDR3 is made up of 16 amino acids. The DNA for the CDR3 is TGTGCCAGCAGCACCCCTGGGTGGGACTCGAACACTGAAGCTTTCTTT. This encodes CASSTPGWDSNTEAFF.

This rearrangement joins TRBV12-5 to TRBJ2-7, with D perhaps matching TRBD2 (5 bases). V was pared by 7 bases and J by 1 base, with 11 bases between. Germline assignment: CDR1 LGHNT and CDR2 FRNRAP. The CDR3 runs 13 residues. The CDR3 protein is CASAPGLSYEQYF. The DNA for the CDR3 is TGTGCTAGTGCCCCGGGATTGTCCTACGAGCAGTACTTC.

This clonotype has a handful of counts. The chain has TRBV12-3 or TRBV12-4 and TRBJ1-1; 7 nucleotides line up with TRBD1. The junction had 10 bases not matched to a gene; V was cut back by 6 bases and J by 0 bases. CDR3 length equals 16 residues. The CDR3, as DNA: TGTGCCAGCAGGCCACGACAGGGACAAATGAACACTGAAGCTTTCTTT. Its protein is CASRPRQGQMNTEAFF.

A note on this clonotype: This sequence may be a read error, since a much larger clone differs from it by one base. This CDR3 is CSVEQGNYGYTF. The CDR3 DNA follows: TGCAGCGTTGAACAGGGGAACTATGGCTACACCTTC. The gene calls are TRBV29-1 and TRBJ1-2; a possible D gene is TRBD1 (6 bases). In germline, CDR1 is SQVTM, CDR2 ANQGSEA. The CDR3 length is 12 residues. V lost 2 bases and J 2 bases, leaving 6 bases between the germline ends.

The chain couples TRBV7-9 to TRBJ1-1; TRBD1 is a possible D gene (5 bases). The CDR3 spans 13 residues. Trimming left V 4 bases short and J 7 bases short, with 13 bases between. Germline CDR1 SEHNR, CDR2 FQNEAQ (reference sequence). The CDR3: CASSYPGSDEAFF. Written as DNA, the CDR3 is TGTGCCAGCAGCTATCCAGGGAGCGATGAAGCTTTCTTT.

V gene TRBV6-5 combines with J gene TRBJ2-3; 8 bases agree with TRBD1. CDR1 and CDR2 from the germline V gene are MNHEY and SVGAGI. Trimming took 5 bases from V and 3 from J; bases not matched to a gene: 4. This CDR3 is built from 14 residues. CDR3 in amino acids: CASSHGQGTDTQYF. In DNA, the CDR3 is TGTGCCAGCAGTCACGGACAGGGAACAGATACGCAGTATTTT.

This clonotype was detected only a few times. The chain combines TRBV29-1 with TRBJ1-1, with 7 bases matching TRBD1. Germline V gene lookup returns CDR1 SQVTM and CDR2 ANQGSEA. The trim removed 7 bases at V and 0 bases at J, leaving 5 bases unmatched. CDR3 length: 13 amino acids. CDR3 nucleotide sequence: TGCAGCGCACCAACAGGGGTGAACACTGAAGCTTTCTTT. Translation: CSAPTGVNTEAFF.

The chain uses TRBV4-3 and TRBJ2-1, with TRBD2 matching 11 bases. Germline V gene data show CDR1 as LGHNA and CDR2 as YSLEER. The junction had 14 bases not matched to a gene; V was cut back by 4 bases and J by 6 bases. This CDR3 contains 18 residues. CDR3 in amino acids: CASSLNPLAGGPGNEQFF. The DNA of the CDR3 is TGCGCCAGCAGCCTCAACCCATTAGCGGGAGGGCCGGGCAATGAGCAGTTCTTC.